The 7 T cell receptor beta chains below were found in one sample sequenced in a study of T-cell reconstitution after alpha-beta-depleted transplantation in children. Unique molecular identifiers were used to barcode this TCRbeta library. TCRdb re-called the PCR reads with MiXCR, one entry per CDR3 protein. The table shows around 700,000 distinct CDR3 sequences, with 13% occurring only once. The sample was PBMCs, taken before TCRalphabeta/CD19-depleted stem cell transplant. Every receptor here comes from a girl aged 2 to 9 with congenital amegakaryocytic thrombocytopenia, due to receive a stem cell transplant.

This clonotype has more than one count but fewer than ten. The chain's CDR3 is CASSQDGGRGVHQPQHF. Written as DNA, the CDR3 is TGCGCCAGCAGCCAAGACGGGGGGAGGGGTGTTCACCAGCCCCAGCATTTT. The chain couples TRBV4-1 to TRBJ1-5; possible D gene TRBD1, 5 bases. CDR3 length: 17 amino acids. Germline CDR1 MGHRA, CDR2 YSYEKL. V was clipped by 0 bases and J by 7 bases, with 19 bases between them.

This clonotype was counted a few times. The rearrangement joins TRBV5-5 to TRBJ2-2, with D possibly TRBD2 on 5 matching bases. The V gene's germline CDR1 is SGHKS and CDR2 YYEKEE (reference sequence). This CDR3 comprises 16 residues. V dropped 4 bases and J dropped 4 bases, with 17 bases sitting between them. Written as DNA, the CDR3 is TGTGCCAGCAGCCTCCTTCGGCTAGCTGTCACCGGGGAGCTGTTTTTT. Its translation: CASSLLRLAVTGELFF. Combining the CDR3 with reference TRBV5-5 and TRBJ2-2 gives the whole variable domain DAGVTQSPTHLIKTRGQQVTLRCSPISGHKSVSWYQQVLGQGPQFIFQYYEKEERGRGNFPDRFSARQFPNYSSELNVNALLLGDSALYLCASSLLRLAVTGELFFGEGSRLTVL.

The chain couples TRBV6-5 to TRBJ2-7; the match to TRBD1 covers 11 bases. The CDR3 totals 14 residues. CDR1 is MNHEY, CDR2 SVGAGI, per germline. V was pared by 3 bases and J by 6 bases, with 4 bases of the junction left unmatched. CDR3 DNA: TGTGCCAGCAGTTATGGGACAGGGGGTTTCGAGCAGTACTTC. It is translated as CASSYGTGGFEQYF.

This clonotype was counted at least ten times. This chain uses TRBV20-1 with TRBJ1-5; the D gene is possibly TRBD1 (5 bases). Germline lookup yields CDR1 DFQATT and CDR2 SNEGSKA (reference sequence). Trimming took 6 bases from V and 7 from J, leaving 22 bases between them. This CDR3 is 15 amino acids long. CDR3 nucleotide sequence: TGCAGTGCGAAAGGGGATGGGCGGCGAGGACAGCCCCAGCATTTT. Translated, it gives CSAKGDGRRGQPQHF.

This clonotype was seen repeatedly, ten times or more. V and J are TRBV5-1 and TRBJ1-1; D unclear. V was clipped by 0 bases and J by 5 bases, with 8 bases between them. Looked up from germline, CDR1 is SGHRS and CDR2 is YFSETQ. The CDR3 has 13 residues. Here the CDR3 DNA reads TGCGCCAGCAGCTTGGAATCGGCGACTGAAGCTTTCTTT. It translates to CASSLESATEAFF.

The chain recombines TRBV5-1 with TRBJ1-5, with no clear D. The length of the CDR3 is 15 residues. V dropped 4 bases and J dropped 5 bases, with 16 bases sitting between them. Germline V gene sequence: CDR1 SGHRS, CDR2 YFSETQ. CDR3 residues: CASSPSSSSHQPQHF. DNA for the CDR3: TGCGCCAGCAGCCCCAGCTCGTCTTCACATCAGCCCCAGCATTTT.

This clonotype was found a few times. It may be a read error: a sequence one base away is much more abundant. The chain couples TRBV10-3 to TRBJ1-1, with D hard to call. The germline V gene encodes CDR1 ENHRY and CDR2 SYGVKD. Trimming removed 4 bases from V and 1 base from J, with 4 bases in between. This CDR3 spans 12 amino acids. This chain's CDR3 is CAISGQNTEAFF. CDR3 nucleotide sequence: TGTGCCATCAGTGGGCAGAACACTGAAGCTTTCTTT.